This is a list of T cell receptor beta chains from one sample in a study of blood T cell repertoires in COVID-19. Here immunoSEQ multiplex PCR was the method, and the copy in TCRdb shows in-frame clones only, minus some. The sample shows approximately 150,000 clones, approximately 95% of them seen only once. Sequencing used peripheral blood. These receptors came from an older woman with COVID-19, enrolled during active disease. Both conserved end residues are part of each CDR3. Each record gives: J gene, D gene, V gene, CDR3 protein. The D gene is left open where the match is weak.

J gene: TRBJ2-5
D gene: TRBD2
V gene: TRBV27
CDR3 protein: CASSLTPLGLAGETQYF

J gene: TRBJ1-1
D gene: NA
V gene: TRBV10-3
CDR3 protein: CAISPTGGTEAFF

J gene: TRBJ2-1
D gene: NA
V gene: TRBV18
CDR3 protein: CASSPSGHYNEQFF

J gene: TRBJ1-4
D gene: NA
V gene: TRBV18
CDR3 protein: CASSPAPPRTANEKLFF

J gene: TRBJ1-3
D gene: NA
V gene: TRBV6-5
CDR3 protein: CASSYSSVEGTIYF

J gene: TRBJ1-5
D gene: NA
V gene: TRBV2
CDR3 protein: CASSVDTPRPQHF

J gene: TRBJ2-3
D gene: TRBD2
V gene: TRBV15
CDR3 protein: CATSLRWVAGEQSTDTQYF

J gene: TRBJ2-2
D gene: NA
V gene: TRBV5-1
CDR3 protein: CASSSVSGRTGTGELFF

J gene: TRBJ2-2
D gene: TRBD2
V gene: TRBV11-3
CDR3 protein: CASSSRTSGIPRELFF

J gene: TRBJ1-4
D gene: NA
V gene: TRBV29-1
CDR3 protein: CSVEEGGGHNEKLFF

J gene: TRBJ1-3
D gene: TRBD1
V gene: TRBV15
CDR3 protein: CATSRDGTVGNTIYF

J gene: TRBJ1-3
D gene: NA
V gene: TRBV27
CDR3 protein: CASSLVFRGGNTIYF

J gene: TRBJ2-1
D gene: TRBD2
V gene: TRBV2
CDR3 protein: CASSEWIAGDNEQFF

J gene: TRBJ1-2
D gene: NA
V gene: TRBV18
CDR3 protein: CASSPMRGPDLTQADTF

J gene: TRBJ1-2
D gene: NA
V gene: TRBV7-8
CDR3 protein: CASSFQQGEGYTF

J gene: TRBJ1-1
D gene: NA
V gene: TRBV6-1
CDR3 protein: CASSENTMNTEAFF

J gene: TRBJ1-3
D gene: NA
V gene: TRBV4-2
CDR3 protein: CASSQEWLSSGNTIYF

J gene: TRBJ2-5
D gene: TRBD2
V gene: TRBV7-2
CDR3 protein: CASSHSIAGVRETQYF

J gene: TRBJ1-6
D gene: NA
V gene: TRBV11-2
CDR3 protein: CASSLLASYNSPLHF

J gene: TRBJ1-1
D gene: TRBD1
V gene: TRBV5-1
CDR3 protein: CASSLEIQGLTEAFF

J gene: TRBJ2-7
D gene: NA
V gene: TRBV6-5
CDR3 protein: CAMRQDLSYEQYF

J gene: TRBJ1-5
D gene: TRBD1
V gene: TRBV6-6
CDR3 protein: CASSWRTGGRNQPQHF

J gene: TRBJ2-5
D gene: TRBD1
V gene: TRBV29-1
CDR3 protein: CSVDGTGEETQYF

J gene: TRBJ2-3
D gene: NA
V gene: TRBV5-1
CDR3 protein: CASSARLTDTQYF

J gene: TRBJ1-5
D gene: NA
V gene: TRBV19
CDR3 protein: CASSRTAYSNQPQHF

J gene: TRBJ1-3
D gene: TRBD1
V gene: TRBV5-1
CDR3 protein: CASAATGQVNTIYF

J gene: TRBJ1-4
D gene: TRBD1
V gene: TRBV19
CDR3 protein: CASSIGQGGEKLFF

J gene: TRBJ2-2
D gene: TRBD1
V gene: TRBV9
CDR3 protein: CASSVGTGPNTGELFF

J gene: TRBJ1-5
D gene: NA
V gene: TRBV3-1/TRBV3-2
CDR3 protein: CASSQVPGWQPQHF

J gene: TRBJ1-6
D gene: NA
V gene: TRBV7-8
CDR3 protein: CASSTRGGAGNSPLHF

J gene: TRBJ1-6
D gene: NA
V gene: TRBV7-9
CDR3 protein: CASSLGGYGSPLHF

J gene: TRBJ2-7
D gene: NA
V gene: TRBV9
CDR3 protein: CASSVAPGAVPYEQYF

J gene: TRBJ1-5
D gene: TRBD1
V gene: TRBV19
CDR3 protein: CASSKTGTGDSNQPQHF

J gene: TRBJ2-7
D gene: NA
V gene: TRBV11-2
CDR3 protein: CASSYPGQEQYF

J gene: TRBJ2-1
D gene: TRBD2
V gene: TRBV19
CDR3 protein: CASSNPRLAGGRSYNEQFF

J gene: TRBJ1-6
D gene: TRBD1
V gene: TRBV7-7
CDR3 protein: CASSLGTDNSPLHF

J gene: TRBJ1-2
D gene: NA
V gene: TRBV10-3
CDR3 protein: CAISETGYYGYTF

J gene: TRBJ2-7
D gene: NA
V gene: TRBV6-2/TRBV6-3
CDR3 protein: CASSLGRRSYEQYF

J gene: TRBJ1-4
D gene: NA
V gene: TRBV19
CDR3 protein: CASSKSSRRGINEKLFF

J gene: TRBJ1-1
D gene: NA
V gene: TRBV5-1
CDR3 protein: CASSLGQSSLNTEAFF

J gene: TRBJ1-2
D gene: NA
V gene: TRBV30
CDR3 protein: CASLERQENYGYTF

J gene: TRBJ1-6
D gene: NA
V gene: TRBV7-9
CDR3 protein: CASSLGFRTEDNSPLHF

J gene: TRBJ2-2
D gene: NA
V gene: TRBV9
CDR3 protein: CASSVAPHTVGELFF

J gene: TRBJ1-1
D gene: NA
V gene: TRBV5-4
CDR3 protein: CASSLGQGRMNTEAFF

J gene: TRBJ2-5
D gene: NA
V gene: TRBV14
CDR3 protein: CASRPSSGGTQYF

J gene: TRBJ1-2
D gene: NA
V gene: TRBV28
CDR3 protein: CASSPPTSGGYTF

J gene: TRBJ2-5
D gene: TRBD1
V gene: TRBV3-1/TRBV3-2
CDR3 protein: CASSQGKGQGQETQYF

J gene: TRBJ1-2
D gene: TRBD1
V gene: TRBV6-6
CDR3 protein: CASRTDRIDNYGYTF

J gene: TRBJ1-6
D gene: TRBD1
V gene: TRBV7-9
CDR3 protein: CASSSTHRGPLSPLHF

J gene: TRBJ1-5
D gene: TRBD1
V gene: TRBV6-2/TRBV6-3
CDR3 protein: CASSPGKRQGPHQPQHF

J gene: TRBJ1-6
D gene: NA
V gene: TRBV27
CDR3 protein: CASRSTGYSSPLHF

J gene: TRBJ1-4
D gene: NA
V gene: TRBV5-1
CDR3 protein: CASSLEYVAEKLFF

J gene: TRBJ1-2
D gene: NA
V gene: TRBV12-3/TRBV12-4
CDR3 protein: CASSLRGELGYTF